Each of the 12 T cell receptor beta chains below was sequenced from the same sample in a study of cytomegalovirus exposure and HLA in healthy donors. In the PCR, 60 Vbeta and 13 Jbeta primers were used. The method was immunoSEQ multiplex PCR; TCRdb's version includes in-frame clones alone and lacks a portion of them. This table has about 110,000 clones, more than 60% appearing once. Material: PBMCs. Receptors originate from a woman between 50 and 59 years old in good health and CMV-seropositive.

The chain links TRBV16 to TRBJ1-1; D unclear. The CDR3 runs 15 residues. Germline CDR1 is KGHSY and CDR2 is FQNENV. Trimming removed 2 bases from V and 7 bases from J, with 17 bases in between. The CDR3 nucleotides read TGTGCCAGCAGCCAAGTCCGTGGGAGAAGTAATGAAGCTTTCTTT. Translation: CASSQVRGRSNEAFF.

V is TRBV5-4 and J is TRBJ1-6; D unresolved. CDR3 length: 13 amino acids. Trimming stripped 4 bases from V and 6 bases from J, with 8 bases between. CDR1 SGHNT and CDR2 YYREEE come from the germline V gene (reference sequence). This chain's CDR3 is CASSPGSNSPLHF. CDR3 bases: TGTGCCAGCAGCCCCGGGAGTAATTCACCCCTCCACTTT.

This clone has just a few counts. The V call is TRBV5-1, the J call TRBJ1-4, with 7 nucleotides matching TRBD1. Germline V gene lookup returns CDR1 SGHRS and CDR2 YFSETQ. The CDR3 is 15 amino acids. Trimming removed 0 bases from V and 6 bases from J; junction bases left unmatched: 5. The CDR3 loop is CASSLETGSDEKLFF. The CDR3 DNA sequence: TGCGCCAGCAGCTTGGAGACAGGGTCTGATGAAAAACTGTTTTTT.

CDR3 DNA: TGTGCCAGCAGAGGACAGGAAAACTATGGCTACACCTTC. It is translated as CASRGQENYGYTF. V is TRBV2 and J is TRBJ1-2, with 7 bases aligning to TRBD1. The CDR3 extends over 13 amino acids. The V and J ends lost 6 bases and 2 bases, in that order; junction bases with no gene match: 3. Germline CDR1 and CDR2: SNHLY and FYNNEI. Drawing the rest from reference TRBV2 and TRBJ1-2, the complete variable domain is EPEVTQTPSHQVTQMGQEVILRCVPISNHLYFYWYRQILGQKVEFLVSFYNNEISEKSEIFDDQFSVERPDGSNFTLKIRSTKLEDSAMYFCASRGQENYGYTFGSGTRLTVV.

This chain joins TRBV5-1 and TRBJ1-2; TRBD1 aligns across 8 bases. Germline V gives CDR1 SGHRS, CDR2 YFSETQ. The CDR3 totals 16 residues. V was pared by 2 bases and J by 8 bases, with 14 bases of the junction left unmatched. CDR3 in amino acids: CASSLFTVQGGGGYTF. CDR3 DNA sequence: TGCGCCAGCAGCTTATTCACCGTACAGGGGGGTGGCGGCTACACCTTC.

The rearrangement links TRBV7-2 to TRBJ1-3; TRBD1 matches at 9 bases. Germline CDR1 is SGHTA and CDR2 is FQGNSA. The CDR3 extends over 16 amino acids. The J segment lost 9 bases and the V segment lost 1 base, leaving 10 bases of the junction unmatched. For the CDR3, the DNA is TGTGCCAGCAGCTTAGTTGCGGACAGGGGTTTAGGCACCATATATTTT. Residues: CASSLVADRGLGTIYF. The whole variable domain, remainder taken from reference TRBV7-2 and TRBJ1-3, is GAGVSQSPSNKVTEKGKDVELRCDPISGHTALYWYRQSLGQGLEFLIYFQGNSAPDKSGLPSDRFSAERTGGSVSTLTIQRTQQEDSAVYLCASSLVADRGLGTIYFGEGSWLTVV.

The V and J genes are TRBV6-4 and TRBJ2-3; the D gene is possibly TRBD2 (6 bases). CDR1 and CDR2 from the germline V gene are MRHNA and SNTAGT. The V and J ends lost 3 bases and 4 bases respectively, with 11 bases between them. The CDR3 totals 14 residues. The CDR3 region is CASSETSMADTQYF. Here the CDR3 DNA reads TGTGCCAGCAGTGAGACTAGTATGGCAGATACGCAGTATTTT.

CDR3 amino acids: CASSPPSRGKRSDTQYF. CDR3 coding DNA: TGTGCCAGCAGCCCTCCCAGCAGGGGGAAAAGGTCAGATACGCAGTATTTT. The gene calls are TRBV28 and TRBJ2-3, with 7 bases lining up with TRBD1. Germline CDR1 MDHEN, CDR2 SYDVKM. After removal of 6 bases from V and 4 bases from J, the junction contained 16 bases not matched to a gene. The CDR3 length is 17 residues.

The CDR3 DNA sequence: TGTGCCAGCAACGGGGGGCCCTCCTACAATGAGCAGTTCTTC. This translates into CASNGGPSYNEQFF. The chain links TRBV19 to TRBJ2-1, with D possibly being TRBD2 (7 bases). Trimming stripped 9 bases from V and 0 bases from J, with 12 bases between. There are 14 residues in the CDR3. CDR1 and CDR2 (germline): LNHDA, SQIVND (reference sequence).

The chain recombines TRBV15 with TRBJ2-7, with a possible D match to TRBD1 (6 bases). The CDR3 consists of 11 residues. The ends were cut back, 9 bases at V and 4 bases at J, with 10 bases in the middle. Looked up from germline, CDR1 is LNHNV and CDR2 is YYDKDF (reference sequence). The CDR3 nucleotides are TGTGCCACGGAACAGGGTTACGAGCAGTACTTC. Its protein is CATEQGYEQYF.

The chain uses TRBV14 and TRBJ1-1; 8 bases are a match to TRBD1. V lost 4 bases to trimming and J lost 0 bases; unmatched junction nucleotides: 4. Germline V CDR1 and CDR2: SGHDN, FVKESK. CDR3 length: 15 residues. This CDR3 reads CASSLRTGLNTEAFF. DNA for the CDR3: TGTGCCAGCAGCCTAAGGACAGGGTTGAACACTGAAGCTTTCTTT.

The J gene is TRBJ1-5, the V gene TRBV6-1; a possible D gene is TRBD1 (5 bases). The CDR3 contains 14 residues. In germline, CDR1 is MNHNS, CDR2 SASEGT. Trimming left V 6 bases short and J 0 bases short, with 9 bases between. The chain's CDR3 is CASRADSSNQPQHF. CDR3 coding DNA: TGTGCCAGCAGAGCCGACAGTAGCAATCAGCCCCAGCATTTT.